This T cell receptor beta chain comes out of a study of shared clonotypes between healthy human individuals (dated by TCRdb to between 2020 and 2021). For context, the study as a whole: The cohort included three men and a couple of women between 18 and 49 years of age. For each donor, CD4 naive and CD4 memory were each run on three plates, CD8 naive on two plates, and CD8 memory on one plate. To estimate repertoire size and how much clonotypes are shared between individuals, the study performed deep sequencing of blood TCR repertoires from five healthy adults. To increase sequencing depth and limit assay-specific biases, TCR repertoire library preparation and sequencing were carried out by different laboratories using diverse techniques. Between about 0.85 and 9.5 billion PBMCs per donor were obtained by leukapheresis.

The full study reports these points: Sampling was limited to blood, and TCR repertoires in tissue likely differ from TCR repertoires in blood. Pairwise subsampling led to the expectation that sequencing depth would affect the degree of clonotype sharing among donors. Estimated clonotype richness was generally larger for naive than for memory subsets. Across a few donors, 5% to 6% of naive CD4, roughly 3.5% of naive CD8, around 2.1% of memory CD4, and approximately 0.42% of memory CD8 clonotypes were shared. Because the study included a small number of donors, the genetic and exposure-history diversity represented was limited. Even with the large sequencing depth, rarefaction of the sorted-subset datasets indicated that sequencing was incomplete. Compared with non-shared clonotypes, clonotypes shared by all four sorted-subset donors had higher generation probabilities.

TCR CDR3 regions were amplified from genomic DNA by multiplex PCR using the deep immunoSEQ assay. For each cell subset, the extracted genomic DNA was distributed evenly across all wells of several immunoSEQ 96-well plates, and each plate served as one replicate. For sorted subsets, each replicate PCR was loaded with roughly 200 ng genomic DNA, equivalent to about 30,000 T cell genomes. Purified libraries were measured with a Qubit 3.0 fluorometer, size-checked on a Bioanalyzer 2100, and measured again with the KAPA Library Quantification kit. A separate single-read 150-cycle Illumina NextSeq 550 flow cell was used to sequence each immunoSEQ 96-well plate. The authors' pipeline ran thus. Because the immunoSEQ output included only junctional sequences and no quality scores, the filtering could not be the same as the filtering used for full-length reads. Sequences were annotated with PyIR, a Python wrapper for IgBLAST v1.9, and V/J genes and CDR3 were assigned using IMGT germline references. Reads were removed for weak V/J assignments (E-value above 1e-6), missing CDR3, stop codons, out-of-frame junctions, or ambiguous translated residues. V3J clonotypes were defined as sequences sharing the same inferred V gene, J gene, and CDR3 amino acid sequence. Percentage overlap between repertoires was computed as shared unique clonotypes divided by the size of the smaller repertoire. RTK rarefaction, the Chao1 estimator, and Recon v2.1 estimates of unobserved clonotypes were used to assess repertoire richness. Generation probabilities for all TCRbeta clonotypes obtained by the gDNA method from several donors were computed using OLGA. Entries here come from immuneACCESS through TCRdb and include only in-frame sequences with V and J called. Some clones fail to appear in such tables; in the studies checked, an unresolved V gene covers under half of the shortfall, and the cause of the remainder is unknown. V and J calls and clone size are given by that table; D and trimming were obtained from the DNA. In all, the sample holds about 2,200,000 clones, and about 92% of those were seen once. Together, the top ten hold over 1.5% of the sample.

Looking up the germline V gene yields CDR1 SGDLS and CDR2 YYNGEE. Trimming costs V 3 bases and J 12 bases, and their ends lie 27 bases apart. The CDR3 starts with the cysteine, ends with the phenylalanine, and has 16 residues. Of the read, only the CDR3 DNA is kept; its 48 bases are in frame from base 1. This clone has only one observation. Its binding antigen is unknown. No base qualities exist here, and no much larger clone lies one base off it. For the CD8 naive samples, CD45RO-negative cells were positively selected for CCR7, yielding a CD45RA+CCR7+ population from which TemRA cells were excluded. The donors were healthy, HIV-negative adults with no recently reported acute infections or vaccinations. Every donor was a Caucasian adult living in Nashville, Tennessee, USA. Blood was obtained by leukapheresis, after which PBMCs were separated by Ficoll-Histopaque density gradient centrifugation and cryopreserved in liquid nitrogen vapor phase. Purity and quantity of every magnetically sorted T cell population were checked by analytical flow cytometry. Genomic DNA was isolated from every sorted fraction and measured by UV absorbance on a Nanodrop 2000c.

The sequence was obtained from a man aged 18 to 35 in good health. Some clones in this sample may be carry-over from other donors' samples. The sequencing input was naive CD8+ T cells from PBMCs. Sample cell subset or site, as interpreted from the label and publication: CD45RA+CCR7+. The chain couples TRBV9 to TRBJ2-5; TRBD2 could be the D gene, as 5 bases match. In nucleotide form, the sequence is TGTGCCAGCAGCGAGGGAAAAGGACTGCTCTCCGAGACGGAGTACTTC. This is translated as CASSEGKGLLSETEYF.